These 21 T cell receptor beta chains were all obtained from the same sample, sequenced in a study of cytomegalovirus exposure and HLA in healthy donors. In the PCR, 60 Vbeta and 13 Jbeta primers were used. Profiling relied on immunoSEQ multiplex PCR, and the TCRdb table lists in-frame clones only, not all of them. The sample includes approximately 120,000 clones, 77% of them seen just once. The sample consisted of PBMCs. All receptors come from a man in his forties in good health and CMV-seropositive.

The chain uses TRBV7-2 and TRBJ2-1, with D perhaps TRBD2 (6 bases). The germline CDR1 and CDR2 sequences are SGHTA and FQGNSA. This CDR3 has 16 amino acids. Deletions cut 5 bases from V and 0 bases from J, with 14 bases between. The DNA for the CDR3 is TGTGCCAGCAGCATTATAGCGGTCAGCTCCTACAATGAGCAGTTCTTC. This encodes CASSIIAVSSYNEQFF.

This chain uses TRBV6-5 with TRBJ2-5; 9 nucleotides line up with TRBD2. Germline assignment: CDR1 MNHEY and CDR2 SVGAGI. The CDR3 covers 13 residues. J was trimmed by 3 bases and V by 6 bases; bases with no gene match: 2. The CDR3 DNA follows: TGTGCCAGCAGGGGACTAGCCGAAGAGACCCAGTACTTC. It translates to CASRGLAEETQYF.

The CDR3 bases are TGTGCCAGCAGCCTAAACAGGGGAGGCGGGGAGCTGTTTTTT. Translated, it gives CASSLNRGGGELFF. J is TRBJ2-2 and V is TRBV2; D perhaps matches TRBD1 (7 bases). The V gene's germline CDR1 is SNHLY and CDR2 FYNNEI. V lost 6 bases and J lost 7, with 15 bases in between. The CDR3 length is 14 residues.

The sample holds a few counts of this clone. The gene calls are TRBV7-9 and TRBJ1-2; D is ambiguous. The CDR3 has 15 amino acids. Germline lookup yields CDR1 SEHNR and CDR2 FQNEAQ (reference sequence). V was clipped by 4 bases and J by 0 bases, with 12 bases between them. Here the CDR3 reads CASSSPGRANYGYTF. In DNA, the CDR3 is TGTGCCAGCAGCTCGCCGGGTAGAGCTAACTATGGCTACACCTTC.

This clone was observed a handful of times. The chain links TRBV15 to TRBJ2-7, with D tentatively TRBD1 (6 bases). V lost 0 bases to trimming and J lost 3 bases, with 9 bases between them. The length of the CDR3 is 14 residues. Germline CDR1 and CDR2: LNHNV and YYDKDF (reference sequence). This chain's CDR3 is CATSRDLDSYEQYF. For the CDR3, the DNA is TGTGCCACCAGCAGAGATTTGGACAGCTACGAGCAGTACTTC.

The CDR3 loop reads CAISEPEGAPGEQYF. In DNA form, the CDR3 reads TGTGCCATCAGTGAGCCCGAGGGGGCGCCTGGGGAACAGTACTTC. The genes are TRBV10-3 and TRBJ2-7; 7 bases match TRBD1. V shed 2 bases, J shed 10 bases, and the junction held 14 bases outside the gene matches. CDR1 is ENHRY and CDR2 is SYGVKD in the germline V gene. CDR3 size: 15 residues.

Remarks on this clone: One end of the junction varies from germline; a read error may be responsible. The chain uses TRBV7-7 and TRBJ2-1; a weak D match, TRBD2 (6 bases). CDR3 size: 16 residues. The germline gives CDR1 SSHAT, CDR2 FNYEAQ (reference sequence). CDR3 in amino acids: CASSLVVGLPYNEQFF. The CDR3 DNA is TGTGCTAGCAGCTTAGTGGTTGGACTACCGTACAATGAGCAGTTCTTC.

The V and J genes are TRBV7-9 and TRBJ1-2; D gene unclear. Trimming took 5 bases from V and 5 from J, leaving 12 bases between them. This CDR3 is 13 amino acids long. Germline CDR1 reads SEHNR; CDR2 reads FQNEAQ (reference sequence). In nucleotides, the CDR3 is TGTGCCAGCAGCCCGACTTATGGTTATGGCTACACCTTC. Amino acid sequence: CASSPTYGYGYTF.

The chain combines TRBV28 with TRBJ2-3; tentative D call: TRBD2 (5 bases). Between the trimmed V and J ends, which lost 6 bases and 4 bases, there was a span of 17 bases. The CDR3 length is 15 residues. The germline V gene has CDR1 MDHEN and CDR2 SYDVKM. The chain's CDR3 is CASRSPSGVPDTQYF. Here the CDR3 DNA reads TGTGCCAGCAGGAGCCCGTCCGGGGTTCCAGATACGCAGTATTTT.

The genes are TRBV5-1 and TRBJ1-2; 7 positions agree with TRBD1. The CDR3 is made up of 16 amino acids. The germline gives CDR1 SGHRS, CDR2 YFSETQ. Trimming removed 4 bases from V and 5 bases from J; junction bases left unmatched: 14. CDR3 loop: CASSPGQNHAGYGYTF. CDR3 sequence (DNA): TGCGCCAGCAGCCCGGGACAGAACCATGCGGGGTATGGCTACACCTTC.

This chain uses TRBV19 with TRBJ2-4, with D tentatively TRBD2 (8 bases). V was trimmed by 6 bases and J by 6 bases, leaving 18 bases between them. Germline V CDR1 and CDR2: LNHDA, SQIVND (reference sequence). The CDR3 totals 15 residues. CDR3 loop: CASRGPGGGRNIQYF. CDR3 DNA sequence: TGTGCCAGTAGAGGACCGGGAGGGGGCAGAAACATTCAGTACTTC.

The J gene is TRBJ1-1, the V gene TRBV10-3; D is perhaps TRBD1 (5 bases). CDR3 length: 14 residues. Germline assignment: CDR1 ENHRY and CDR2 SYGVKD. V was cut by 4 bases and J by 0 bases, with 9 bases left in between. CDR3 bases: TGTGCCATCAGTGGGGGCGGGATGAACACTGAAGCTTTCTTT. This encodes CAISGGGMNTEAFF.

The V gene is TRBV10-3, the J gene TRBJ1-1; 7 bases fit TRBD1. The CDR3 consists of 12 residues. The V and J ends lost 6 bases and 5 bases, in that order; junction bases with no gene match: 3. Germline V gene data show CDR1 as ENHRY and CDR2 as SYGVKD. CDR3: CAISPGQTEAFF. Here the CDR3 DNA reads TGTGCCATCAGCCCGGGACAGACTGAAGCTTTCTTT.

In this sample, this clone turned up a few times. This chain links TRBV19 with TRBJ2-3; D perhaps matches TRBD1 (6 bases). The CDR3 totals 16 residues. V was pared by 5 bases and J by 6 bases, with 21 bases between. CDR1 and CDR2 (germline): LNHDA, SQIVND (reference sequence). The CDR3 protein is CASSDLGQLHVDTQYF. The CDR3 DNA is TGTGCCAGTAGTGATCTCGGACAGCTTCACGTCGATACGCAGTATTTT.

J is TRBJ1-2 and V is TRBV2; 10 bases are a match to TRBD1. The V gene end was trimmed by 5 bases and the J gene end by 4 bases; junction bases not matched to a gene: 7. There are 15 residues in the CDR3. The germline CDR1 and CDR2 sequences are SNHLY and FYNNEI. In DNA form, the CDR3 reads TGTGCCAGCAGTTCCCAGACAGGGGGCGCCTATGGCTACACCTTC. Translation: CASSSQTGGAYGYTF.

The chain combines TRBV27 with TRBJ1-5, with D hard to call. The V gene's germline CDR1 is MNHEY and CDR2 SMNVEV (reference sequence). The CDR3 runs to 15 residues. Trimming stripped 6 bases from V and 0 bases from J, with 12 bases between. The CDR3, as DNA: TGTGCCAGCAGATCGAAACACAATAGCAATCAGCCCCAGCATTTT. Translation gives CASRSKHNSNQPQHF.

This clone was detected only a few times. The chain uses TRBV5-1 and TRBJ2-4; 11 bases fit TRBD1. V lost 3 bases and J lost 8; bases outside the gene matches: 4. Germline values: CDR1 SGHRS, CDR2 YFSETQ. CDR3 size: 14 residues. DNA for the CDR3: TGCGCCAGCAGCTCCGGGACAGGGGGGGACATTCAGTACTTC. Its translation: CASSSGTGGDIQYF.

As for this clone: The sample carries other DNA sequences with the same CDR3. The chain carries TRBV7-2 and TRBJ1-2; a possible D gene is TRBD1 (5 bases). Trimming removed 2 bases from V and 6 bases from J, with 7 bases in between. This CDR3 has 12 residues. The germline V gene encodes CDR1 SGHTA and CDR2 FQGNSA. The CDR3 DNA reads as TGTGCCAGCAGCTTACGGGGGAATGGCTACACCTTC. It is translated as CASSLRGNGYTF.

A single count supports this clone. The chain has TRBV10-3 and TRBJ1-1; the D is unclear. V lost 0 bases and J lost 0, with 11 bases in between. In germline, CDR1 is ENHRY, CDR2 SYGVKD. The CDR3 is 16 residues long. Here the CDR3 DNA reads TGTGCCATCAGTGAGTCAATATCGGGGATGAACACTGAAGCTTTCTTT. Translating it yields CAISESISGMNTEAFF.

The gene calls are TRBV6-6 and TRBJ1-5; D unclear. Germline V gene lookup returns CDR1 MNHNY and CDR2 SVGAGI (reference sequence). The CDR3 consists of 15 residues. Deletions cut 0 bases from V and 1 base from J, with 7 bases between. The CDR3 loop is CASSYSGRSNQPQHF. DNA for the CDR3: TGTGCCAGCAGTTACTCCGGGAGGAGCAATCAGCCCCAGCATTTT.

In nucleotides, the CDR3 is TGTGCCAGCAGCCCCGAGGCCACAACTAATGAAAAACTGTTTTTT. As protein: CASSPEATTNEKLFF. The V gene is TRBV7-9, the J gene TRBJ1-4; no clear D gene. The CDR3 loop spans 15 amino acids. Trimming took off 5 bases at V and 0 bases at J, with 10 bases between the two ends. The germline CDR1 and CDR2 sequences are SEHNR and FQNEAQ (reference sequence).